This TCR beta chain was captured by sequencing in a study of cytomegalovirus exposure and HLA in healthy donors. Study-level information: From roughly 180 million T cells, an earlier analysis saw 120 million or so unique TCR beta sequences.

This clone was picked up one time. This CDR3 spans 16 amino acids. V lost 1 base, J lost 8 bases, and 10 bases stayed unmatched. Germline V CDR1 and CDR2: LGHNA, YNFKEQ. Both 60 Vbeta primers and 13 Jbeta primers went into the PCR. Method: immunoSEQ multiplex PCR; TCRdb's copy keeps in-frame clones and lacks some. Of 100,000 or so clones listed, roughly three quarters are singletons. Sequencing was performed on PBMCs. J is TRBJ1-4 and V is TRBV4-2; TRBD1 matches at 7 bases. This clonotype was sampled from a male donor in good health and CMV-seronegative. This chain's CDR3 is CASSQGPGTAGEKLFF. CDR3 bases: TGTGCCAGCAGCCAAGGGCCCGGGACAGCCGGCGAAAAACTGTTTTTT.